This entry features one TCR beta chain sequence. The data stem from a study of OX40 agonist ivuxolimab in advanced cancers. Germline V lookup: CDR1 SGHDT, CDR2 YYEEEE. The V end was cut by 5 bases, the J end by 3 bases, with 18 bases between. This CDR3 has 15 residues. Produced via immunoSEQ multiplex PCR; TCRdb's table is partial and in-frame only. The table includes about 93,000 clones, roughly 94% detected once. The rearrangement links TRBV5-6 to TRBJ2-7; the D gene is possibly TRBD2 (6 bases). The material was CD4+ or CD8+ T cells sorted from blood, obtained in a trial of the OX40 agonist ivuxolimab. The receptor was derived from an adult with an advanced solid tumor such as melanoma, head and neck, liver or kidney cancer. CDR3 in amino acids: CASSFAGTGDYEQYF. The CDR3 bases are TGTGCCAGCAGTTTCGCCGGGACTGGGGACTACGAGCAGTACTTC.